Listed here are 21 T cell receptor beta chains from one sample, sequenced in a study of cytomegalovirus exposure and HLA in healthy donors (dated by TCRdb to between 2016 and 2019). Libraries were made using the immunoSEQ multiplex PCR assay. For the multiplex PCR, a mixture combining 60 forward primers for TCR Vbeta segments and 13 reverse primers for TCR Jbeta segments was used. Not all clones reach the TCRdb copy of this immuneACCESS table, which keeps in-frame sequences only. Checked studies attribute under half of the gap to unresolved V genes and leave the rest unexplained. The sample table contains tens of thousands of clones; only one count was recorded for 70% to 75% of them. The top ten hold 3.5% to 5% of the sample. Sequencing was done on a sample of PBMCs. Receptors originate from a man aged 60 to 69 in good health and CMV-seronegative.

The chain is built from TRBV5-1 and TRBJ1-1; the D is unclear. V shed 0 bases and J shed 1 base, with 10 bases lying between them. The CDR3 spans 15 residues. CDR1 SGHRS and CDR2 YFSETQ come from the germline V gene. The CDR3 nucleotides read TGCGCCAGCAGCTTGGTTGGCCGTTCGAACACTGAAGCTTTCTTT. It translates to CASSLVGRSNTEAFF.

The CDR3 sequence is CASSFPGTGVNTEAFF. The CDR3 DNA follows: TGTGCCAGCAGCTTTCCCGGGACAGGCGTGAACACTGAAGCTTTCTTT. The chain has TRBV11-2 and TRBJ1-1; 8 nucleotides line up with TRBD1. From germline, CDR1 is SGHAT and CDR2 FQNNGV. This CDR3 comprises 16 residues. The trim removed 3 bases at V and 0 bases at J, leaving 6 bases unmatched.

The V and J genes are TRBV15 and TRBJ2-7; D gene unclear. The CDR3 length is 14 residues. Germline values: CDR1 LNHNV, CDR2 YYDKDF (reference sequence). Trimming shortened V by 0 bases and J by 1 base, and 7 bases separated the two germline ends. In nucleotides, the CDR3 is TGTGCCACCAGCAGAGATCTAGGTTCCTACGAGCAGTACTTC. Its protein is CATSRDLGSYEQYF.

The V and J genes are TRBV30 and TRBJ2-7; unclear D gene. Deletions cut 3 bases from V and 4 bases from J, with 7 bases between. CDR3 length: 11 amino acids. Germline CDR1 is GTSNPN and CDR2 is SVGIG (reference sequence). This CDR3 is CAWSNQYEQYF. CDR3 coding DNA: TGTGCCTGGAGCAACCAGTACGAGCAGTACTTC.

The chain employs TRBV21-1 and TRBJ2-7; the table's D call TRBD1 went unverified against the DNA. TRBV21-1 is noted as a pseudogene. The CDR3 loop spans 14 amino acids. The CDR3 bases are TGTGCCAGGCCCGACAGGGAAGACTCCTACGAGCAGTACTTC. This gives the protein CARPDREDSYEQYF.

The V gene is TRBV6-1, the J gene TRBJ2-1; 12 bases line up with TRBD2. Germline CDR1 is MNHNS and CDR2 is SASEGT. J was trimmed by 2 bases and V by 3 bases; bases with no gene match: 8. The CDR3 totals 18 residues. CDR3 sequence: CASSDGTASGGAYNEQFF. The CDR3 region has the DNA TGTGCCAGCAGTGATGGGACAGCTAGCGGGGGGGCCTACAATGAGCAGTTCTTC.

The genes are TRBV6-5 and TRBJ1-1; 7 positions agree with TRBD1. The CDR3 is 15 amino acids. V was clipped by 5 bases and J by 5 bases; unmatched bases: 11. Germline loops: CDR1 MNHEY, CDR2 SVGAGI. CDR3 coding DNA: TGTGCCAGCAGTGTAGAGACAGGGCTGGGAACTGAAGCTTTCTTT. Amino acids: CASSVETGLGTEAFF.

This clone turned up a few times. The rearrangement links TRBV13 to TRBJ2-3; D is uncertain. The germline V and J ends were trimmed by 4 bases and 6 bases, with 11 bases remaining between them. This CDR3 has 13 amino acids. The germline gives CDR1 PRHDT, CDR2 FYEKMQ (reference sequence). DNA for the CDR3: TGTGCCAGCAGCTCGAGATTAACGGATACGCAGTATTTT. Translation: CASSSRLTDTQYF.

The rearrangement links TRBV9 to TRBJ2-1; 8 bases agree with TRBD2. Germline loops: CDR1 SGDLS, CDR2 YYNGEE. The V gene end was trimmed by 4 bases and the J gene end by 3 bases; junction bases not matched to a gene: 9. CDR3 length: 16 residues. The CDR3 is CASSHAGTRGYNEQFF. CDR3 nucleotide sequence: TGTGCCAGCAGCCACGCCGGGACTAGAGGCTACAATGAGCAGTTCTTC.

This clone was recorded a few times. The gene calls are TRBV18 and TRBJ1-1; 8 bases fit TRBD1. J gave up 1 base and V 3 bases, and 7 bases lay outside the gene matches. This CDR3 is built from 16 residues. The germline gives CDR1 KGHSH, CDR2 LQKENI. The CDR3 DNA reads TGTGCCAGCTCACCCAGGTCAGGGGGCAGGAACACTGAAGCTTTCTTT. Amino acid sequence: CASSPRSGGRNTEAFF.

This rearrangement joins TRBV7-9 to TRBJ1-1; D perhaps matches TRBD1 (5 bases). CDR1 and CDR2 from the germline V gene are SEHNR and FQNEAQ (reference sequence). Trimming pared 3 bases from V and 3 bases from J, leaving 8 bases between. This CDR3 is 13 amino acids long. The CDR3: CASSLTVYTEAFF. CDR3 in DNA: TGTGCCAGCAGCTTGACAGTCTACACTGAAGCTTTCTTT.

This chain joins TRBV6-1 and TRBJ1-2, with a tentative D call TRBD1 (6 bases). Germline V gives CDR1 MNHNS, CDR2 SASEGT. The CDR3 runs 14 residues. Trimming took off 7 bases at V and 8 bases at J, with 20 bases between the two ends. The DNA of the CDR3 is TGTGCCAGCAACCTACCCACAGGGATCGGAGGCTACACCTTC. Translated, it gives CASNLPTGIGGYTF.

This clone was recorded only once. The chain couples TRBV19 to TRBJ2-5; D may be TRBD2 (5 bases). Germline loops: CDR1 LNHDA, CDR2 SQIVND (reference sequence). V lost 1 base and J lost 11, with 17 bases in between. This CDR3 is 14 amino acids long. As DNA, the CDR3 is TGTGCCAGTAGTATAGCCCTCGGTTTCGGGGAGCAGTACTTC. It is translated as CASSIALGFGEQYF.

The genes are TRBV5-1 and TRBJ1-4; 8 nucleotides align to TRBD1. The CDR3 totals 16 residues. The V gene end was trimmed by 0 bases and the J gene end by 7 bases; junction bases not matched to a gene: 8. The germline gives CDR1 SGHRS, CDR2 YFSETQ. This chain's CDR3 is CASSLGGQGASEKLFF. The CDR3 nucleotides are TGCGCCAGCAGCTTGGGAGGTCAGGGGGCAAGTGAAAAACTGTTTTTT.

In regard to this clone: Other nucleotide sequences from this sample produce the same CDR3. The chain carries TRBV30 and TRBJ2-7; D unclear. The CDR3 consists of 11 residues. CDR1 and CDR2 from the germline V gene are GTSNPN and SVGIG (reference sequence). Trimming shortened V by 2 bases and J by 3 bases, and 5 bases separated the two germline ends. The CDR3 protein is CAWSSGYEQYF. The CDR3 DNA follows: TGTGCCTGGAGTTCGGGCTACGAGCAGTACTTC.

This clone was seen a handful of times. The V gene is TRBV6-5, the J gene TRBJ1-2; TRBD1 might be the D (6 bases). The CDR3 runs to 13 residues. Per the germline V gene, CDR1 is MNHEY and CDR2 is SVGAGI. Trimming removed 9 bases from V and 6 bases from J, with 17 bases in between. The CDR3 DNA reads TGTGCCAGTAACGACCGGGGGGGCCATGGCTACACCTTC. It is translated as CASNDRGGHGYTF.

CDR3 DNA sequence: TGTGCCAGCAGCTTGGGGAGTCAGCCCCAGCATTTT. Its protein product is CASSLGSQPQHF. The chain links TRBV5-6 to TRBJ1-5; D gene uncertain. V lost 0 bases, J lost 6 bases, and 4 bases lay in between. Germline V gene data show CDR1 as SGHDT and CDR2 as YYEEEE. The CDR3 runs to 12 residues.

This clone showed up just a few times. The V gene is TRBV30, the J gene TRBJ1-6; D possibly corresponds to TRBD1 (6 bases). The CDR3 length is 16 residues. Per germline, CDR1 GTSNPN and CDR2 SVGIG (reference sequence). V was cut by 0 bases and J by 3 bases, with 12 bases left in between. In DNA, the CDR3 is TGTGCCTGGAGTGTCGGGGGGCAGAACTATAATTCACCCCTCCACTTT. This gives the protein CAWSVGGQNYNSPLHF.

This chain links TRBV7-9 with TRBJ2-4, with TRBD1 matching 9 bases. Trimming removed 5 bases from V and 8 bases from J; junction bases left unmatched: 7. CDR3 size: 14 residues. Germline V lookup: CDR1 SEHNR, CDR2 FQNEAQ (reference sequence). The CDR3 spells CASSPQTGGDIQYF. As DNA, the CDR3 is TGTGCCAGCAGCCCCCAGACAGGGGGGGACATTCAGTACTTC.

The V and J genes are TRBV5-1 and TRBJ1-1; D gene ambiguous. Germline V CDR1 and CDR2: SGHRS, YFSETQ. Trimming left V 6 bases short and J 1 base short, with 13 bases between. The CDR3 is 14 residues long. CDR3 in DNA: TGCGCCAGCACCTTCGGAGCGCAGAACACTGAAGCTTTCTTT. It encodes CASTFGAQNTEAFF.

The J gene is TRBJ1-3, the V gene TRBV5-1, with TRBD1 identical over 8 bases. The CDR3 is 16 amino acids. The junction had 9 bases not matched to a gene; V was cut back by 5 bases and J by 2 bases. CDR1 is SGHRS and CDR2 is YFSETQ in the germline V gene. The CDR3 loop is CASSSLQGVPGNTIYF. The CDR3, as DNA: TGCGCCAGCAGTTCTCTACAGGGGGTACCTGGAAACACCATATATTTT.